The 22 T cell receptor beta chains below were found in one sample sequenced in a study of cytomegalovirus exposure and HLA in healthy donors. This PCR relied on a set of 60 Vbeta primers and 13 Jbeta primers. The method was immunoSEQ multiplex PCR; TCRdb's version includes in-frame clones alone and lacks a portion of them. The profile shows around 200,000 clones, 79% of them singletons. Material: PBMCs. These receptors were taken from a young woman in good health and CMV-seronegative.

The rearrangement joins TRBV18 to TRBJ2-2; possibly TRBD1 for D (5 bases). V shed 2 bases and J shed 3 bases, with 13 bases lying between them. CDR1 and CDR2 (germline): KGHSH, LQKENI. This CDR3 has 16 amino acids. The CDR3 sequence is CASSPRQGKDTGELFF. The CDR3 DNA sequence: TGTGCCAGCTCACCAAGGCAGGGAAAGGACACCGGGGAGCTGTTTTTT.

The gene calls are TRBV7-9 and TRBJ1-1; the D is unclear. Trimming shortened V by 7 bases and J by 11 bases, and 20 bases separated the two germline ends. Germline CDR1 reads SEHNR; CDR2 reads FQNEAQ (reference sequence). This CDR3 contains 13 residues. The chain's CDR3 is CASTPPAGSGAFF. Here the CDR3 DNA reads TGTGCCAGCACCCCCCCGGCAGGCAGTGGTGCTTTCTTT.

Concerning this clone: Other nucleotide sequences in the sample specify the same CDR3. This chain uses TRBV28 with TRBJ2-5; 9 nucleotides agree with TRBD2. The germline V gene has CDR1 MDHEN and CDR2 SYDVKM. The CDR3 totals 15 residues. V gave up 5 bases and J gave up 1 base; unmatched junction bases: 5. This CDR3 reads CASSTTSGIQETQYF. CDR3 bases: TGTGCCAGCAGTACGACTAGCGGAATCCAAGAGACCCAGTACTTC.

The chain carries TRBV7-9 and TRBJ1-1; 9 bases align to TRBD1. This CDR3 region has 18 residues. The V gene end was trimmed by 4 bases and the J gene end by 1 base; junction bases not matched to a gene: 13. Germline CDR1 and CDR2: SEHNR and FQNEAQ (reference sequence). The CDR3 spells CASSSTVPGQGRNTEAFF. CDR3 DNA sequence: TGTGCCAGCAGCTCTACCGTCCCGGGACAGGGTAGGAACACTGAAGCTTTCTTT.

The rearrangement uses TRBV28 and TRBJ2-1; 11 bases align to TRBD2. Germline-derived CDR1 and CDR2 are MDHEN and SYDVKM. There are 16 residues in the CDR3. V trimming: 5 bases; J trimming: 0 bases; junction bases outside the gene matches: 3. The CDR3 is CASSPTSGGSYNEQFF. CDR3 nucleotides: TGTGCCAGCAGTCCCACTAGCGGGGGCTCCTACAATGAGCAGTTCTTC.

The genes are TRBV15 and TRBJ1-1, with D uncertain. V was pared by 8 bases and J by 0 bases, with 19 bases between. The germline V gene has CDR1 LNHNV and CDR2 YYDKDF (reference sequence). The CDR3 covers 16 residues. The CDR3: CATGRVGTAMNTEAFF. DNA for the CDR3: TGTGCCACCGGTCGGGTCGGAACGGCAATGAACACTGAAGCTTTCTTT.

This clone showed up just once. The chain joins TRBV19 to TRBJ1-1; 7 bases align to TRBD1. The germline V gene encodes CDR1 LNHDA and CDR2 SQIVND (reference sequence). The CDR3 has 14 residues. The V and J ends lost 4 bases and 2 bases, in that order; junction bases with no gene match: 4. CDR3 DNA sequence: TGTGCCAGTAGTACTGACAGGGCTAACACTGAAGCTTTCTTT. Protein sequence: CASSTDRANTEAFF.

The CDR3 region has the DNA TGTGCCAGTAGTATAACTGACAGGCTCAGCGGCTACACCTTC. This translates into CASSITDRLSGYTF. The V call is TRBV19, the J call TRBJ1-2, with D possibly being TRBD1 (6 bases). This CDR3 has 14 residues. Germline V gives CDR1 LNHDA, CDR2 SQIVND (reference sequence). V was cut by 2 bases and J by 8 bases, with 15 bases left in between.

This chain connects TRBV15 to TRBJ2-7; D is ambiguous. Trimming removed 1 base at V and 0 bases at J, with 13 bases between. Germline lookup yields CDR1 LNHNV and CDR2 YYDKDF (reference sequence). The CDR3 extends over 16 amino acids. CDR3 nucleotides: TGTGCCACCAGCAGAGTGTCCGAGTTGAGCTCCTACGAGCAGTACTTC. The encoded protein is CATSRVSELSSYEQYF.

The chain's CDR3 is CASSNRQGWEQYF. In DNA form, the CDR3 reads TGTGCCAGTAGCAACCGACAGGGGTGGGAGCAGTACTTC. The chain links TRBV19 to TRBJ2-7, with 8 bases matching TRBD1. The CDR3 covers 13 residues. Germline loops: CDR1 LNHDA, CDR2 SQIVND (reference sequence). V was pared by 6 bases and J by 7 bases, with 8 bases of the junction left unmatched.

This clone turned up a few times. The chain is built from TRBV5-8 and TRBJ2-1, with 11 bases that match TRBD2. The CDR3 loop spans 17 amino acids. With V trimmed by 1 base and J by 6 bases, 9 bases remained unmatched. Germline V gene sequence: CDR1 SGHTS, CDR2 YDEGEE. CDR3: CASSLFTGTSGLNEQFF. CDR3 nucleotide sequence: TGTGCCAGCAGCTTGTTTACCGGGACTAGCGGCCTCAATGAGCAGTTCTTC.

For this clone: The junction differs from germline at one of its ends, possibly a read error. The rearrangement links TRBV19 to TRBJ2-1; D remains unclear. The germline V gene has CDR1 LNHDA and CDR2 SQIVND (reference sequence). The CDR3 length is 16 residues. The CDR3 region has the DNA TGTGCCAGTAGTTTAGAACCAGGTAGCTCCTACAATGAGCAGTTCTTC. As protein: CASSLEPGSSYNEQFF.

Turning to this clone: This sample also contains other DNA sequences that code for the same CDR3. V usage is TRBV30 and J usage is TRBJ1-1; TRBD1 is a possible D gene (5 bases). CDR3 length: 12 residues. Trimming took 4 bases from V and 4 from J, leaving 10 bases between them. The V gene's germline CDR1 is GTSNPN and CDR2 SVGIG (reference sequence). The CDR3 bases are TGTGCCTGGATTCCGGGGGGCACTGAAGCTTTCTTT. Encoded protein: CAWIPGGTEAFF.

This chain joins TRBV29-1 and TRBJ1-1; TRBD1 matches 9 bases. From germline, CDR1 is SQVTM and CDR2 ANQGSEA. The CDR3 is 14 amino acids. The junction had 9 bases not matched to a gene; V was cut back by 6 bases and J by 4 bases. This chain's CDR3 is CSVRRTGDFTEAFF. The CDR3 region has the DNA TGCAGCGTACGCCGGACAGGGGACTTCACTGAAGCTTTCTTT.

Written as DNA, the CDR3 is TGTGCCAGCTCCCGATTTAACAGGGAGACTAATTCACCCCTCCACTTT. Translating gives CASSRFNRETNSPLHF. The V call is TRBV18, the J call TRBJ1-6; the D gene is possibly TRBD1 (6 bases). Germline CDR1 KGHSH, CDR2 LQKENI. This CDR3 region has 16 residues. Trimming took 6 bases from V and 6 from J, leaving 18 bases between them.

This clone was recorded only once. The J gene is TRBJ1-4, the V gene TRBV19, with a possible D match to TRBD1 (5 bases). V was clipped by 3 bases and J by 4 bases, with 12 bases between them. The CDR3 loop spans 15 amino acids. CDR1 is LNHDA and CDR2 is SQIVND in the germline V gene (reference sequence). As DNA, the CDR3 is TGTGCCAGTAGTATCTGGGAGGGGAATAATGAAAAACTGTTTTTT. Translation gives CASSIWEGNNEKLFF. The entire variable domain, with the rest obtained from reference TRBV19 and TRBJ1-4, is as follows: DGGITQSPKYLFRKEGQNVTLSCEQNLNHDAMYWYRQDPGQGLRLIYYSQIVNDFQKGDIAEGYSVSREKKESFPLTVTSAQKNPTAFYLCASSIWEGNNEKLFFGSGTQLSVL.

The V and J genes are TRBV5-6 and TRBJ2-1, with 8 bases aligning to TRBD2. V was clipped by 5 bases and J by 9 bases; unmatched bases: 13. Germline loops: CDR1 SGHDT, CDR2 YYEEEE. The CDR3 loop spans 15 amino acids. The DNA of the CDR3 is TGTGCCAGCAGTTACGGGACTAGTTCGGCGAGTGAGCAGTTCTTC. This encodes CASSYGTSSASEQFF. Looking up the rest from reference TRBV5-6 and TRBJ2-1 gives the full variable domain: DAGVTQSPTHLIKTRGQQVTLRCSPKSGHDTVSWYQQALGQGPQFIFQYYEEEERQRGNFPDRFSGHQFPNYSSELNVNALLLGDSALYLCASSYGTSSASEQFFGPGTRLTVL.

The J gene is TRBJ2-3, the V gene TRBV15; 9 bases are shared with TRBD2. This CDR3 has 17 amino acids. The V gene's germline CDR1 is LNHNV and CDR2 YYDKDF (reference sequence). V lost 0 bases to trimming and J lost 4 bases; unmatched junction nucleotides: 8. The CDR3 region has the DNA TGTGCCACCAGCAGAGAAGGGAGCGGGGGGCCCGCAGATACGCAGTATTTT. Translation gives CATSREGSGGPADTQYF.

This clone has just one count. This chain joins TRBV18 and TRBJ1-4; no reliable D call. CDR3 length equals 15 residues. Germline V gives CDR1 KGHSH, CDR2 LQKENI. V was shortened by 2 bases and J by 8 bases, with 15 bases between the two germline ends. For the CDR3, the DNA is TGTGCCAGCTCACCAGGAGAGGGCAAAGGGGAAAAACTGTTTTTT. Protein: CASSPGEGKGEKLFF.

This clone was seen only a few times. The V gene is TRBV6-1, the J gene TRBJ1-2; no clear D. V was clipped by 6 bases and J by 0 bases, with 14 bases between them. This CDR3 region has 15 residues. Per the germline V gene, CDR1 is MNHNS and CDR2 is SASEGT. The CDR3 sequence is CASRPPGFANYGYTF. CDR3 bases: TGTGCCAGCAGACCCCCGGGGTTCGCTAACTATGGCTACACCTTC.

The chain joins TRBV5-4 to TRBJ2-2; possible D gene TRBD1, 5 bases. V lost 0 bases to trimming and J lost 8 bases, with 17 bases between them. This CDR3 comprises 16 residues. In germline, CDR1 is SGHNT, CDR2 YYREEE (reference sequence). This chain's CDR3 is CASSLVDSPPSGELFF. CDR3 DNA: TGTGCCAGCAGCTTGGTTGACAGTCCGCCCTCAGGGGAGCTGTTTTTT. Filled out from reference TRBV5-4 and TRBJ2-2, the complete variable domain reads ETGVTQSPTHLIKTRGQQVTLRCSSQSGHNTVSWYQQALGQGPQFIFQYYREEENGRGNFPPRFSGLQFPNYSSELNVNALELDDSALYLCASSLVDSPPSGELFFGEGSRLTVL.

The rearrangement joins TRBV18 to TRBJ2-1; no firm D call. CDR1 and CDR2 from the germline V gene are KGHSH and LQKENI. The CDR3 has 15 residues. Trimming removed 0 bases at V and 0 bases at J, with 6 bases between. The CDR3 spells CASSPPSSSYNEQFF. The DNA of the CDR3 is TGTGCCAGCTCACCACCCTCCAGCTCCTACAATGAGCAGTTCTTC.